This TCR beta chain was profiled in a study of technical replicates of blood from a handful of donors. Only in-frame clones appear in the TCRdb table, and some are missing; sequencing was by immunoSEQ multiplex PCR. The sample contains roughly 74,000 clones, about 91% of which appear only once. Germline loops: CDR1 MDHEN, CDR2 SYDVKM. Between the trimmed V and J ends, which lost 6 bases and 4 bases, there was a span of 15 bases. The CDR3 has 15 residues. The sequencing sample was made of T cells isolated from PBMCs. The rearrangement uses TRBV28 and TRBJ2-2, with D possibly TRBD2 on 5 matching bases. The receptor comes from a human donor in good health. The DNA of the CDR3 is TGTGCCAGCAGCCCCTTAGCGATTAGCACCGGGGAGCTGTTTTTT. It translates to CASSPLAISTGELFF.